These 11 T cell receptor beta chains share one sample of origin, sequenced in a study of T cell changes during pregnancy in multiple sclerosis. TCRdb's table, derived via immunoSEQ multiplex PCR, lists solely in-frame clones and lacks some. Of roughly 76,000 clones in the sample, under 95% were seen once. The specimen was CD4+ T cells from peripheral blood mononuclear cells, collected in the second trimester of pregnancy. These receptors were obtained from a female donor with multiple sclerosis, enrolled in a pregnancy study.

Here the CDR3 reads CASSTQQGSTEAFF. CDR3 nucleotide sequence: TGTGCCAGCAGTACCCAACAGGGGAGCACTGAAGCTTTCTTT. This chain uses TRBV27 with TRBJ1-1; TRBD1 agrees at 7 bases. The CDR3 contains 14 residues. Germline-derived CDR1 and CDR2 are MNHEY and SMNVEV (reference sequence). The J segment lost 4 bases and the V segment lost 5 bases, leaving 7 bases of the junction unmatched.

CDR3 sequence: CASSYPPGGGNTIYF. CDR3 coding DNA: TGCGCCAGCAGCTACCCTCCAGGGGGAGGAAACACCATATATTTT. The chain is built from TRBV5-1 and TRBJ1-3, with TRBD1 matching over 7 bases. Germline V gives CDR1 SGHRS, CDR2 YFSETQ. J gave up 4 bases and V 3 bases, and 7 bases lay outside the gene matches. The CDR3 has 15 amino acids.

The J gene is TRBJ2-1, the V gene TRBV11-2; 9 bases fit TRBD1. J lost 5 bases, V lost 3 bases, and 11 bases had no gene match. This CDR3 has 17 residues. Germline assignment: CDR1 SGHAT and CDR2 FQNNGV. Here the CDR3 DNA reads TGTGCCAGCAGCTTTACCCTAGGACAGGGGTTCCACAATGAGCAGTTCTTC. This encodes CASSFTLGQGFHNEQFF.

The CDR3 is CASSGKVRDRRSYGYTF. The CDR3 DNA reads TGCGCCAGCAGCGGTAAAGTCCGGGACAGGAGATCCTATGGCTACACCTTC. This chain connects TRBV5-1 to TRBJ1-2; TRBD1 agrees at 8 bases. Germline trimming cut 4 bases from V and 4 bases from J; bases unmatched to any gene: 15. Looked up from germline, CDR1 is SGHRS and CDR2 is YFSETQ. The length of the CDR3 is 17 residues.

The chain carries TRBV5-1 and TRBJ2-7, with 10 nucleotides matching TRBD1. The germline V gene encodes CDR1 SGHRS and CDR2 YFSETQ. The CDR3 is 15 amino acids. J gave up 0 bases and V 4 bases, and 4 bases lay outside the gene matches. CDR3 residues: CASSERTGGSYEQYF. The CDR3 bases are TGCGCCAGCAGCGAAAGGACAGGGGGCTCCTACGAGCAGTACTTC.

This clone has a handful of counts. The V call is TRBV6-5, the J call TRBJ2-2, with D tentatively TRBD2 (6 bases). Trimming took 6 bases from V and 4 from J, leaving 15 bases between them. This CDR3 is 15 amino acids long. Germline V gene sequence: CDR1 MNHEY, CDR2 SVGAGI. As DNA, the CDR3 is TGTGCCAGCAGAAGACTGGGGGGACTCACCGGGGAGCTGTTTTTT. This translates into CASRRLGGLTGELFF.

The CDR3 is CASSISWNGWTTYNEQFF. DNA for the CDR3: TGTGCCAGTAGTATCTCGTGGAATGGCTGGACTACCTACAATGAGCAGTTCTTC. This chain uses TRBV19 with TRBJ2-1, with a weak D call TRBD2 (6 bases). The ends were cut back, 3 bases at V and 2 bases at J, with 20 bases in the middle. Germline CDR1 LNHDA, CDR2 SQIVND (reference sequence). CDR3 length: 18 amino acids. Using reference TRBV19 and TRBJ2-1 for the parts outside the CDR3, the full variable domain is DGGITQSPKYLFRKEGQNVTLSCEQNLNHDAMYWYRQDPGQGLRLIYYSQIVNDFQKGDIAEGYSVSREKKESFPLTVTSAQKNPTAFYLCASSISWNGWTTYNEQFFGPGTRLTVL.

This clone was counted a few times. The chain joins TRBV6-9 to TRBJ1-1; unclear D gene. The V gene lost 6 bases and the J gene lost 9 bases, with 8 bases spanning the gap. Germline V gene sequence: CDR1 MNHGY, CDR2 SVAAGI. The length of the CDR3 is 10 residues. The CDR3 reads CASSPQKAFF. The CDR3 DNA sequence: TGTGCCAGCAGCCCACAAAAAGCTTTCTTT.

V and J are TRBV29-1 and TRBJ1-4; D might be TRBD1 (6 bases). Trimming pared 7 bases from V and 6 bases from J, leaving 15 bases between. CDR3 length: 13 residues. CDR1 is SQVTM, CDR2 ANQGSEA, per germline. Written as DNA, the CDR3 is TGCAGCGCCCTGCGGGGGCAGGATGAAAAACTGTTTTTT. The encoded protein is CSALRGQDEKLFF. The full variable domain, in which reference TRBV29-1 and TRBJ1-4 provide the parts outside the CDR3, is SAVISQKPSRDICQRGTSLTIQCQVDSQVTMMFWYRQQPGQSLTLIATANQGSEATYESGFVIDKFPISRPNLTFSTLTVSNMSPEDSSIYLCSALRGQDEKLFFGSGTQLSVL.

The CDR3 protein is CASSPRWGQGGYNEQFF. CDR3 coding DNA: TGTGCCAGCAGCCCCCGGTGGGGACAGGGGGGCTACAATGAGCAGTTCTTC. V usage is TRBV9 and J usage is TRBJ2-1, with TRBD1 identical over 11 bases. The V gene's germline CDR1 is SGDLS and CDR2 YYNGEE. V shed 4 bases and J 3 bases; nucleotides not matched to a gene: 9. The CDR3 runs to 17 residues.

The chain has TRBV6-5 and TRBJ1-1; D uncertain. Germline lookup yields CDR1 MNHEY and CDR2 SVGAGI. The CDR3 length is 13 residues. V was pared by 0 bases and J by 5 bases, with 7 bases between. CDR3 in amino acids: CASSYSRGTEAFF. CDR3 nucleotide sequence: TGTGCCAGCAGTTACTCTCGGGGAACTGAAGCTTTCTTT.